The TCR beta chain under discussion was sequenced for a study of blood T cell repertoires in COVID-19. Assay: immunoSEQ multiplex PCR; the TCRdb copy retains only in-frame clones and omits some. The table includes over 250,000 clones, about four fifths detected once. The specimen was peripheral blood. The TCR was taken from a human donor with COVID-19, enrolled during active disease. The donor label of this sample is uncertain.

The CDR3 loop reads CAVRLGADTQYF. CDR3 nucleotide sequence: TGCGCCGTCCGGCTAGGCGCAGATACGCAGTATTTT. The chain is built from TRBV5-1 and TRBJ2-3; D not certain. V lost 10 bases, J lost 4 bases, and 13 bases lay in between. CDR3 length: 12 amino acids. CDR1 and CDR2 (germline): SGHRS, YFSETQ.